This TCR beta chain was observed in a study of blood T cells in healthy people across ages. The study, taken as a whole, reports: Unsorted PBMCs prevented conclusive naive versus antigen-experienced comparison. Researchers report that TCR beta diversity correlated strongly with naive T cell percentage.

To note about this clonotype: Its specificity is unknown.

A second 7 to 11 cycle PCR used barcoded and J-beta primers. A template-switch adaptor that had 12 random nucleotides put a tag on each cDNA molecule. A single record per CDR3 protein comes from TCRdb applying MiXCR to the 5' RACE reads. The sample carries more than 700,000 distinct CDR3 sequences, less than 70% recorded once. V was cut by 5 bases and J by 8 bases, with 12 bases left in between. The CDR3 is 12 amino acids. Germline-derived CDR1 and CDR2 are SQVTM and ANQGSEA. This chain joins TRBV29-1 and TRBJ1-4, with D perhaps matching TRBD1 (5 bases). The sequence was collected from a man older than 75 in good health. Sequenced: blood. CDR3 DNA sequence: TGCAGCGTTCGAGGCGAGGGGGAAAAACTGTTTTTT. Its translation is CSVRGEGEKLFF.